The 6 T cell receptor beta chains in this list originate from one sample, sequenced in a study of blood T cell repertoires in COVID-19. Some clones are missing from TCRdb's copy, which holds only in-frame ones; the method was immunoSEQ multiplex PCR. The table includes 150,000 to 200,000 clones, roughly 84% detected once. Sequencing was carried out using peripheral blood. The source of these receptors is a woman older than 75 with active or convalescent COVID-19.

The gene calls are TRBV7-2 and TRBJ1-1, with 7 positions matching TRBD1. CDR3 size: 14 residues. The V and J ends lost 4 bases and 1 base, in that order; junction bases with no gene match: 3. The germline gives CDR1 SGHTA, CDR2 FQGNSA. The CDR3 here is CASSSWTGNTEAFF. CDR3 sequence (DNA): TGTGCCAGCAGCTCCTGGACAGGGAACACTGAAGCTTTCTTT.

This rearrangement joins TRBV12-3 or TRBV12-4 to TRBJ1-3; TRBD1 is a possible D gene (5 bases). V was pared by 5 bases and J by 2 bases, with 7 bases between. CDR3 size: 13 residues. The CDR3 DNA follows: TGTGCCAGCAGTACAGGAACTGGAAACACCATATATTTT. Encoded protein: CASSTGTGNTIYF.

The chain has TRBV2 and TRBJ1-4; no clear D gene. CDR1 is SNHLY and CDR2 is FYNNEI in the germline V gene. V was cut by 8 bases and J by 8 bases, with 9 bases left in between. The CDR3 has 11 amino acids. As DNA, the CDR3 is TGTGCCAGCTCCTCCCGGGAAAAACTGTTTTTT. Translating gives CASSSREKLFF.

J is TRBJ1-1 and V is TRBV10-3; unclear D gene. The germline V gene encodes CDR1 ENHRY and CDR2 SYGVKD. V was shortened by 8 bases and J by 1 base, with 11 bases between the two germline ends. This CDR3 has 13 residues. The CDR3 here is CAILRSRNTEAFF. DNA of the CDR3: TGTGCCATCCTCCGGTCCCGGAACACTGAAGCTTTCTTT.

The V call is TRBV7-2, the J call TRBJ2-5; 8 nucleotides line up with TRBD1. The V and J ends lost 5 bases and 4 bases, in that order; junction bases with no gene match: 9. The germline CDR1 and CDR2 sequences are SGHTA and FQGNSA. The CDR3 loop spans 15 amino acids. DNA of the CDR3: TGTGCCAGCAGCCCCCGGACAGGGCGGGGAGAGACCCAGTACTTC. This gives the protein CASSPRTGRGETQYF.

This clone was seen a single time. The same CDR3 also results from other DNA sequences found in this sample. This sequence joins TRBV6-5 and TRBJ1-3, with D perhaps TRBD1 (6 bases). This CDR3 contains 15 residues. CDR1 and CDR2 from the germline V gene are MNHEY and SVGAGI. The V and J ends lost 0 bases and 4 bases respectively, with 10 bases between them. The CDR3 sequence: CASSYSRGSGNTIYF. Written as DNA, the CDR3 is TGTGCCAGCAGTTACTCGAGGGGGAGCGGAAACACCATATATTTT.